These 31 T cell receptor beta chains came from one sample sequenced in a study of blood T cells in healthy people across ages. Primers used in a second PCR of about 6 to 11 cycles were a sample-barcoded 5' primer and a J-beta primer mix. TCRdb re-called the 5' RACE reads with MiXCR, one entry per CDR3 protein. The data hold hundreds of thousands of distinct CDR3 sequences, with around 36% observed a single time. Material for sequencing was blood. Receptors were obtained from a young man in good health.

This clonotype was detected only a few times. The rearrangement uses TRBV6-2 or TRBV6-3 and TRBJ1-1; perhaps TRBD1 as D (5 bases). Germline lookup yields CDR1 MNHEY and CDR2 SVGEGT. CDR3 length: 15 amino acids. Trimming took off 6 bases at V and 2 bases at J, with 16 bases between the two ends. The CDR3 nucleotides read TGTGCCAGCAGAACGGGGAAGGGGATTAACACTGAAGCTTTCTTT. Translation gives CASRTGKGINTEAFF.

This clonotype was seen a few times. The rearrangement joins TRBV20-1 to TRBJ1-2; D perhaps matches TRBD1 (6 bases). This CDR3 region has 16 residues. Trimming stripped 0 bases from V and 6 bases from J, with 20 bases between. Germline V gene lookup returns CDR1 DFQATT and CDR2 SNEGSKA (reference sequence). In nucleotides, the CDR3 is TGCAGTGCTAGAGATCTTTTACAGACAGGTCTTGATGGCTACACCTTC. Translating gives CSARDLLQTGLDGYTF.

This clonotype was seen a few times. The chain combines TRBV4-1 with TRBJ1-3; no clear D. The CDR3 spans 16 residues. Germline V gene lookup returns CDR1 MGHRA and CDR2 YSYEKL. V lost 2 bases, J lost 0 bases, and 11 bases lay in between. The CDR3 region has the DNA TGCGCCAGCAGCCAAAACGCAGGAGTCTCTGGAAACACCATATATTTT. Translated: CASSQNAGVSGNTIYF.

Worth noting for this clonotype: This sequence may be a read error, since a much larger clone differs from it by one base. V is TRBV7-2 and J is TRBJ1-2; D not certain. CDR1 is SGHTA, CDR2 FQGNSA, per germline. Trimming stripped 5 bases from V and 4 bases from J, with 14 bases between. The CDR3 covers 14 residues. The CDR3 is CASSPPTVFYGYTF. CDR3 nucleotide sequence: TGTGCCAGCAGCCCCCCGACGGTGTTCTATGGCTACACCTTC.

The gene calls are TRBV7-2 and TRBJ2-1, with TRBD2 matching 7 bases. The last part of the DNA fits TRBJ2-7 better; the J call may be wrong. This CDR3 comprises 14 residues. Germline CDR1 reads SGHTA; CDR2 reads FQGNSA. This CDR3 reads CASSLDGDYNEQYF. Written as DNA, the CDR3 is TGTGCCAGCAGCTTAGACGGGGACTACAATGAGCAGTACTTC.

This clonotype was seen a few times. The chain recombines TRBV20-1 with TRBJ1-1; 11 bases align to TRBD1. J was trimmed by 6 bases and V by 0 bases; bases with no gene match: 9. This CDR3 has 16 residues. Looked up from germline, CDR1 is DFQATT and CDR2 is SNEGSKA (reference sequence). CDR3 region: CSARERWGQGGAEAFF. The CDR3 DNA is TGCAGTGCTAGAGAGCGGTGGGGACAGGGGGGGGCTGAAGCTTTCTTT.

The rearrangement joins TRBV20-1 to TRBJ2-3, with D unresolved. There are 14 residues in the CDR3. Germline CDR1 DFQATT, CDR2 SNEGSKA (reference sequence). The V end was cut by 4 bases, the J end by 5 bases, with 16 bases between. The CDR3 sequence is CSAMSPPMGDTQYF. Here the CDR3 DNA reads TGCAGTGCTATGTCACCGCCGATGGGAGATACGCAGTATTTT.

The chain is built from TRBV18 and TRBJ1-2; D gene uncertain. The CDR3 consists of 14 residues. Trimming shortened V by 1 base and J by 3 bases, and 9 bases separated the two germline ends. CDR1 and CDR2 from the germline V gene are KGHSH and LQKENI. CDR3 region: CASSPRSEDYGYTF. The CDR3 nucleotides read TGTGCCAGCTCACCACGCTCGGAGGACTATGGCTACACCTTC.

V is TRBV7-2 and J is TRBJ1-2; tentative D call: TRBD1 (5 bases). The V gene lost 2 bases and the J gene lost 6 bases, with 16 bases spanning the gap. Per germline, CDR1 SGHTA and CDR2 FQGNSA. This CDR3 region has 15 residues. CDR3 coding DNA: TGTGCCAGCAGCTTATATCGCACGGGAGGGGATGGCTACACCTTC. It codes for CASSLYRTGGDGYTF.

The genes are TRBV9 and TRBJ2-4, with D tentatively TRBD1 or TRBD2 (6 bases each). The J call may be mistaken, given a closer DNA end match to TRBJ2-5. The CDR3 loop spans 16 amino acids. Looked up from germline, CDR1 is SGDLS and CDR2 is YYNGEE. In DNA, the CDR3 is TGTGCCAGCAGCGGCGAGGGGGGACTCCCACAAGAGACCCAGTACTTC. Encoded protein: CASSGEGGLPQETQYF.

The genes are TRBV12-3 or TRBV12-4 and TRBJ1-1, with 11 bases matching TRBD1. CDR3 size: 14 residues. J was trimmed by 5 bases and V by 11 bases; bases with no gene match: 10. The CDR3 here is CAGNLGQGGTEAFF. In DNA, the CDR3 is TGTGCCGGCAACCTGGGACAGGGGGGTACTGAAGCTTTCTTT.

This clonotype was detected only a few times. The V gene is TRBV19, the J gene TRBJ1-2; the match to TRBD1 covers 7 bases. This CDR3 comprises 12 residues. The germline CDR1 and CDR2 sequences are LNHDA and SQIVND (reference sequence). Losses at the gene ends were 9 bases for V and 3 bases for J; bases not matched to a gene: 4. CDR3: CASVDRDYGYTF. CDR3 sequence (DNA): TGTGCCAGCGTTGACAGGGACTATGGCTACACCTTC.

This clonotype appeared many times. The V call is TRBV20-1, the J call TRBJ1-2; D not certain. This CDR3 has 13 amino acids. The V gene's germline CDR1 is DFQATT and CDR2 SNEGSKA (reference sequence). The V end lost 6 bases, the J end lost 5 bases, and 16 bases lay between the germline ends. CDR3 sequence (DNA): TGCAGTGCCCCCTCGAATACTCTTTATGGCTACACCTTC. Translation gives CSAPSNTLYGYTF.

As to this clonotype: Germline is not matched at one junction end, which may reflect a read error. This chain connects TRBV6-2 or TRBV6-3 to TRBJ2-4; TRBD2 is a possible D gene (6 bases). This CDR3 spans 12 amino acids. The germline V gene encodes CDR1 MNHEY and CDR2 SVGEGT. In DNA form, the CDR3 reads TGTGCCGGCAGTCGCGGGATCGGGGAGCAGTACTTC. This encodes CAGSRGIGEQYF.

Remarks on this clonotype: This may come from a read error, since a much larger clone is one base off. This chain uses TRBV29-1 with TRBJ1-2; 7 nucleotides match TRBD1. CDR3 length: 14 residues. The J segment lost 3 bases and the V segment lost 7 bases, leaving 11 bases of the junction unmatched. CDR1 SQVTM and CDR2 ANQGSEA come from the germline V gene. The CDR3 nucleotides are TGCAGCGCCGTCTCCGGGACAGAAGACTATGGCTACACCTTC. Translated, it gives CSAVSGTEDYGYTF. Full variable domain (missing parts from reference TRBV29-1 and TRBJ1-2): SAVISQKPSRDICQRGTSLTIQCQVDSQVTMMFWYRQQPGQSLTLIATANQGSEATYESGFVIDKFPISRPNLTFSTLTVSNMSPEDSSIYLCSAVSGTEDYGYTFGSGTRLTVV.

This clonotype came up a few times. V usage is TRBV20-1 and J usage is TRBJ1-1; no clear D gene. Germline V gene data show CDR1 as DFQATT and CDR2 as SNEGSKA (reference sequence). The CDR3 runs 11 residues. Trimming removed 0 bases from V and 7 bases from J, with 6 bases in between. In nucleotides, the CDR3 is TGCAGTGCTAGAGAAGACAATGAAGCTTTCTTT. Its protein product is CSAREDNEAFF.

There are many counts of this clonotype. The chain joins TRBV4-1 to TRBJ1-6; the D is unclear. V was shortened by 1 base and J by 6 bases, with 10 bases between the two germline ends. The CDR3 sequence is 15 residues long. Germline values: CDR1 MGHRA, CDR2 YSYEKL. CDR3 nucleotide sequence: TGCGCCAGCAGCCAAGCCGGGTATGGTAATTCACCCCTCCACTTT. This codes for CASSQAGYGNSPLHF.

This clonotype was detected many times. The V gene is TRBV4-2, the J gene TRBJ2-3; either TRBD1 or TRBD2 may fit D (5 bases each). Trimming cost V 6 bases and J 10 bases, with 23 bases left between them. The CDR3 loop spans 15 amino acids. Germline loops: CDR1 LGHNA, CDR2 YNFKEQ. The CDR3 DNA is TGTGCCAGCAGAGGGTACCGGGACGCTCTACCGTCGCAGTATTTT. It translates to CASRGYRDALPSQYF.

The J gene is TRBJ1-4, the V gene TRBV28; 7 nucleotides align to TRBD1. Germline V gene lookup returns CDR1 MDHEN and CDR2 SYDVKM. CDR3 length equals 16 residues. The V gene end was trimmed by 6 bases and the J gene end by 3 bases; junction bases not matched to a gene: 10. This CDR3 reads CASSLPEGAANEKLFF. The CDR3 bases are TGTGCCAGCAGCCTCCCCGAGGGGGCCGCTAATGAAAAACTGTTTTTT.

This clonotype was seen more than once but under ten times. The chain combines TRBV11-2 with TRBJ2-3, with a tentative D call TRBD2 (6 bases). Germline assignment: CDR1 SGHAT and CDR2 FQNNGV. This CDR3 has 14 amino acids. Trimming cost V 0 bases and J 6 bases, with 10 bases left between them. The CDR3 DNA sequence: TGTGCCAGCAGCTTAGAGATCGGGACTGATACGCAGTATTTT. Amino acids: CASSLEIGTDTQYF. Filled out from reference TRBV11-2 and TRBJ2-3, the complete variable domain reads EAGVAQSPRYKIIEKRQSVAFWCNPISGHATLYWYQQILGQGPKLLIQFQNNGVVDDSQLPKDRFSAERLKGVDSTLKIQPAKLEDSAVYLCASSLEIGTDTQYFGPGTRLTVL.

This chain links TRBV4-3 with TRBJ2-2; the D is unclear. Germline values: CDR1 LGHNA, CDR2 YSLEER. The CDR3 is 16 amino acids. Trimming removed 1 base from V and 4 bases from J, with 13 bases in between. Here the CDR3 DNA reads TGCGCCAGCAGCCAAGGACATGTACTGGGCACCGGGGAGCTGTTTTTT. Its protein is CASSQGHVLGTGELFF.

The genes are TRBV6-5 and TRBJ2-1; D possibly matches TRBD1 or TRBD2 (5 bases each). CDR1 MNHEY and CDR2 SVGAGI come from the germline V gene. CDR3 length equals 15 residues. Trimming shortened V by 1 base and J by 6 bases, and 13 bases separated the two germline ends. CDR3 nucleotide sequence: TGTGCCAGCAGTTACTACCGGGACGGTGGCAATGAGCAGTTCTTC. Translating gives CASSYYRDGGNEQFF.

This clonotype was detected ten times or more. This sequence joins TRBV2 and TRBJ2-7; no definite D call. Looked up from germline, CDR1 is SNHLY and CDR2 is FYNNEI. The CDR3 totals 11 residues. The germline V and J ends were trimmed by 10 bases and 5 bases, with 12 bases remaining between them. CDR3 in amino acids: CATKRADEQYF. The CDR3 DNA follows: TGTGCCACAAAAAGGGCGGACGAGCAGTACTTC.

The J gene is TRBJ2-7, the V gene TRBV12-3 or TRBV12-4; D may be TRBD2 (7 bases). Trimming removed 6 bases from V and 7 bases from J, with 25 bases in between. The CDR3 has 16 amino acids. CDR3 in amino acids: CASSYPGGPSYNEQYF. The CDR3 nucleotides are TGTGCCAGCAGCTACCCGGGGGGCCCCTCCTACAATGAGCAGTACTTC.

This chain uses TRBV6-2 or TRBV6-3 with TRBJ2-7; D call uncertain. V lost 2 bases and J lost 3, with 5 bases in between. CDR1 is MNHEY, CDR2 SVGEGT, per germline. The CDR3 loop spans 12 amino acids. CDR3 DNA: TGTGCCAGCAGTTACGACGACTACGAGCAGTACTTC. This encodes CASSYDDYEQYF.

In the case of this clonotype: This may be a read error: a much more frequent sequence differs by one nucleotide. The chain is built from TRBV3-1 and TRBJ2-7; unclear D gene. CDR1 and CDR2 (germline): LGHDT, YNNKEL (reference sequence). The CDR3 runs to 16 residues. Trimming pared 5 bases from V and 3 bases from J, leaving 20 bases between. DNA of the CDR3: TGTGCCAGCAGCTCTTTCTGGATAGGTCCGGACTACGAGCAGTACTTC. Protein sequence: CASSSFWIGPDYEQYF.

The rearrangement uses TRBV9 and TRBJ2-3, with D tentatively TRBD1 or TRBD2 (6 bases each). V was trimmed by 4 bases and J by 8 bases, leaving 17 bases between them. The germline gives CDR1 SGDLS, CDR2 YYNGEE. This CDR3 region has 14 residues. Here the CDR3 reads CASSPNGGPGTQYF. CDR3 DNA sequence: TGTGCCAGCAGCCCGAATGGGGGGCCAGGTACGCAGTATTTT.

The chain couples TRBV7-2 to TRBJ2-3, with D perhaps matching TRBD1 (5 bases). The V gene's germline CDR1 is SGHTA and CDR2 FQGNSA. V shed 5 bases and J shed 4 bases, with 13 bases lying between them. The CDR3 consists of 14 residues. This CDR3 is CASSDGRAADTQYF. CDR3 DNA: TGTGCCAGCAGCGACGGCAGGGCCGCAGATACGCAGTATTTT.

This clonotype was detected ten times or more. The gene calls are TRBV12-3 or TRBV12-4 and TRBJ1-2; TRBD1 agrees at 7 bases. This CDR3 comprises 13 residues. V dropped 5 bases and J dropped 3; count of bases not matched to a gene: 3. CDR3 region: CASSRTGDYGYTF. CDR3 coding DNA: TGTGCCAGCAGTCGAACAGGGGACTATGGCTACACCTTC.

In the case of this clonotype: Given a much more abundant clone one base away, this may be a read error. V and J are TRBV6-5 and TRBJ2-1, with D tentatively TRBD1 (5 bases). This CDR3 has 13 residues. Germline CDR1 MNHEY, CDR2 SVGAGI. As DNA, the CDR3 is TGTGCCAGCAGCCAAGGCAGGGAAAATGGGCAGTTCTTC. It is translated as CASSQGRENGQFF.

V is TRBV12-3 or TRBV12-4 and J is TRBJ1-1; a weak D match, TRBD1 (6 bases). The CDR3 has 17 residues. Trimming left V 1 base short and J 0 bases short, with 15 bases between. DNA of the CDR3: TGTGCCAGCAGTTTAGGGGGACTAGGGGGGATGAACACTGAAGCTTTCTTT. Translated, it gives CASSLGGLGGMNTEAFF.